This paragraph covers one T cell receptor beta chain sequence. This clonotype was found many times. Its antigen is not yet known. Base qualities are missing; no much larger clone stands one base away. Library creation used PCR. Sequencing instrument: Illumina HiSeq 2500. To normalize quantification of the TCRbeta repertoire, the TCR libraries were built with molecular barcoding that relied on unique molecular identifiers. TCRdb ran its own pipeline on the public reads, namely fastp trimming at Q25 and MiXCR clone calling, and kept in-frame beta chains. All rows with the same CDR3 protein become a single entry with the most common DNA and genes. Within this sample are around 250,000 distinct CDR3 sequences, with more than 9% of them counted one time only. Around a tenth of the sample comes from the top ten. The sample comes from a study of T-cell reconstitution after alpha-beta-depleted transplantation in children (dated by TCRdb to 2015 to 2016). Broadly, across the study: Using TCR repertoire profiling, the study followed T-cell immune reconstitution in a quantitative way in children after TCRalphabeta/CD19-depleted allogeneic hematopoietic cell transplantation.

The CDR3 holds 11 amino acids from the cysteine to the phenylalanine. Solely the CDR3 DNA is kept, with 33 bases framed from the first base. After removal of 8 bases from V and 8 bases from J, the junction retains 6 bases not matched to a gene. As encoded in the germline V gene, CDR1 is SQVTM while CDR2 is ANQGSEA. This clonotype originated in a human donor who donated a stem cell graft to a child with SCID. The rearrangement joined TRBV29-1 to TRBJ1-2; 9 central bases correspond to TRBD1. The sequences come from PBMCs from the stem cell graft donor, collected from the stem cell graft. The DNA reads TGCAGCCTCCGACAGGGGGAAGGCTACACCTTC. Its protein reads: CSLRQGEGYTF.